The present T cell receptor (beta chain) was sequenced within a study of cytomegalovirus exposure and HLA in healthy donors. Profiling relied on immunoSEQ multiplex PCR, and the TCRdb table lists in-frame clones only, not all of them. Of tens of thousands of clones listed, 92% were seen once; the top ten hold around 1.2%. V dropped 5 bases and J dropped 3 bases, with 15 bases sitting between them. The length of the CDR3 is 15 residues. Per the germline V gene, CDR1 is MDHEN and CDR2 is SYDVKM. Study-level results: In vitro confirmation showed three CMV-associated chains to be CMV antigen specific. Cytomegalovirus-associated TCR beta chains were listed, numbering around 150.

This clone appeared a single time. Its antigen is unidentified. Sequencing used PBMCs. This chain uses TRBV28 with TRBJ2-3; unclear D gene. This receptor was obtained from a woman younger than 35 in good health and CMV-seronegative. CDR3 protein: CASSPRDAATDTQYF. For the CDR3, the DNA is TGTGCCAGCAGTCCCCGCGACGCGGCAACAGATACGCAGTATTTT.